This T cell receptor beta chain was retrieved from a study of CD8 T cells in Susac syndrome. This CDR3 has 13 residues. Germline V gives CDR1 PRHDT, CDR2 FYEKMQ (reference sequence). V lost 5 bases, J lost 7 bases, and 15 bases lay in between. It was with random hexamers that 0.5 to 1 ug RNA was reverse transcribed. MiXCR, run by TCRdb on the immunoSEQ multiplex PCR reads, gives a single entry per CDR3 protein. The table has about 280,000 distinct CDR3 sequences, 85% seen once. Sequencing of TCR beta covered CD8+ and CD4+ T cells obtained from blood. TEMRA cells were FACS-enriched and CD8+ and CD4+ T cells negatively isolated. Regarding the study as a whole: Regarding the TCR sequencing and HLA analysis, the study admitted that a relatively small number of individuals were involved.

To note about this clonotype: Its antigen remains unidentified.

The receptor was derived from a human donor with multiple sclerosis. The chain has TRBV13 and TRBJ2-7; TRBD2 might be the D (6 bases). Sequenced: CD8+ T cells from PBMCs. The CDR3 loop reads CASSPGEIGEQYF. The CDR3 DNA sequence: TGTGCCAGCAGCCCGGGAGAGATAGGGGAGCAGTACTTC.